This TCR beta chain was obtained from a study of OX40 agonist ivuxolimab in advanced cancers. Looking at the study overall: Ivuxolimab was an agonistic, fully human IgG2 monoclonal antibody directed against OX40 (CD134), a costimulatory receptor. The paper covers the monotherapy dose-escalation part of the phase I ivuxolimab trial, which included N = 52 patients. Of the approximately 50 patients in dose escalation, around 20 had hepatocellular carcinoma, approximately 15 had melanoma, 9 had renal cell carcinoma and 9 had head and neck cancer. In the dose-escalation cohort, 82.7% of patients were male, and the mean age was about 55 years, with a range of roughly 23 to 85. Prior anti-PD-1, anti-PD-L1 or anti-CTLA-4 therapy was permitted, and checkpoint inhibitors had been received by approximately 39% of dose-escalation patients. Partial responses were achieved by three dose-escalation patients, of whom one had hepatocellular carcinoma and two had cutaneous melanoma. Peripheral TCRbeta sequencing aimed to test whether ivuxolimab altered TCR sequence diversity and caused clonal T-cell expansion. Intravenous ivuxolimab was administered to patients every 2 weeks at six dose levels: 0.01, 0.1, 0.3, 1.5, 3 and 10 mg/kg.

Worth noting for this clone: Its antigen is still unknown. It has no much larger one-base neighbor in the sample; base qualities were not kept.

The trial excluded patients who had a history of autoimmune disease or who were on systemic immunosuppression. In every dose cohort, peripheral blood was drawn for TCR sequencing at baseline, cycle 4 day 1, and cycle 7 day 1. Samples came from an open-label, multicenter, first-in-human phase I dose-escalation trial of ivuxolimab. Adults with locally advanced or metastatic head and neck squamous cell, hepatocellular, melanoma or renal cell carcinoma were enrolled in the trial. Before TCR sequencing, CD4+ T cells and CD8+ T cells were sorted from peripheral blood as separate populations. The CDR3 numbers 15 residues from cysteine through phenylalanine. The entry retains the CDR3 DNA only, 45 bases that are in frame from base 1. After removal of 4 bases from V and 5 bases from J, the junction retains 7 bases not matched to a gene. The germline V gene yields SGHTA for CDR1 and FQGNSA for CDR2. General conclusions and limits of the study: Low levels of normalized T-cell clonal expansion were also seen in some nonresponding patients. At doses of 0.1 to 3.0 mg/kg, clonal expansion of both CD4+ and CD8+ T cells in blood was seen between baseline and week 6. Antigen specificity was not determined for the clonally expanded peripheral T cells. In the 0.1-3.0 mg/kg groups, partial responders had among the lowest normalized peripheral clonal expansion, particularly in CD8+ T cells. After ivuxolimab, CD8+ T cells had more expanded clones than CD4+ T cells on average.

Genomic DNA was isolated from the sorted cells so that the TCRbeta CDR3 region could be sequenced. The immunoSEQ Assay was used to sequence the TCRbeta CDR3 regions. TCRdb mirrors the immuneACCESS table, restricted to in-frame sequences. Some clones are absent from its copies; in checked studies, under half trace to an unresolved V gene, and the reason for the others is unknown. Within this sample are 37,000 or so clones, with roughly 86% of them counted one time only. The ten top clones hold 2% to 3% of the sample. The chain is encoded by TRBV7-2 joined to TRBJ1-5; 8 middle bases align to TRBD1. The source was CD4+ or CD8+ T cells sorted from blood, collected in a trial of the OX40 agonist ivuxolimab. The TCR sequence derives from an adult with an advanced solid tumor such as melanoma, head and neck, liver or kidney cancer. CDR3 region: CASSSTGEGYQPQHF. The DNA is as follows: TGTGCCAGCAGCTCGACAGGGGAGGGATATCAGCCCCAGCATTTT.